The text below deals with one T cell receptor beta chain. Its antigen is not known. The junction differs from germline at one of its ends, possibly a read error. These data come from a study of radiation and T cells in renal cell carcinoma. Study-level findings and limits: Top tumor clonotypes rose in blood 2 weeks post-radiation, then contracted.

Time point given: blood 4 weeks post-SBRT, at nephrectomy. Documented treatment: 15 Gy SBRT to primary tumor, nephrectomy 4 weeks later. This CDR3 spans 14 amino acids. The V gene's germline CDR1 is SQVTM and CDR2 ANQGSEA. Method: immunoSEQ multiplex PCR; TCRdb's copy keeps in-frame clones and lacks some. Of tens of thousands of clones in the sample, 70% to 85% were seen once. The specimen was blood, collected from a patient whose treatment included radiotherapy and nephrectomy. The V call is TRBV29-1, the J call TRBJ1-2, with 7 positions matching TRBD1. The clonotype originates from a woman between 65 and 79 years old with renal cell carcinoma. CDR3 amino acids: CSVEQTGANYGYTF. The CDR3 nucleotides are TGCAGCGTTGAACAAACAGGGGCTAATTATGGCTACACCTTC.